These T cell receptor beta chains were read from a single sample in a study of blood T cell repertoires in COVID-19. Assay used: immunoSEQ multiplex PCR; TCRdb lists only in-frame clones, some missing. The sample carries almost 400,000 clones, about nine tenths recorded once. Sequencing was performed on PBMCs or T cells enriched from blood (not recorded which). The receptor source for this set is a woman in her 30s who had recovered from COVID-19. The CDR3 runs from the conserved cysteine through the conserved F or W. D genes are given only for firm matches. Expanded clones get a size class; other rows say once, few or many, or leave the size out.

size: -; length: 17; V: TRBV27; D: TRBD2; J: TRBJ2-7; DNA: TGTGCCAGCAGTTTAGGCCGGAGGCCGGGCGGGAGGCACGAGCAGTACTTC; CDR3: CASSLGRRPGGRHEQYF
size: -; length: 11; V: TRBV6-5; D: -; J: TRBJ1-1; DNA: TGTGCCAGCAGCCGAAACAGTGAAGCTTTCTTT; CDR3: CASSRNSEAFF
size: -; length: 15; V: TRBV30; D: -; J: TRBJ2-5; DNA: TGTGCCTGGAGTGTACTCTCCCCCGAAACGGGGACCCAGTACTTC; CDR3: CAWSVLSPETGTQYF
size: -; length: 16; V: TRBV15; D: TRBD2; J: TRBJ2-7; DNA: TGTGCCACCAGCAGAGGGGGACTAGCGGACTCCTACGAGCAGTACTTC; CDR3: CATSRGGLADSYEQYF
size: -; length: 13; V: TRBV30; D: -; J: TRBJ1-1; DNA: TGTGCCTGGAGTGCGGAGAAGAACACTGAAGCTTTCTTT; CDR3: CAWSAEKNTEAFF
size: -; length: 13; V: TRBV5-1; D: -; J: TRBJ1-1; DNA: TGCGCCAGCAACATGGGGCAAGCCACTGAAGCTTTCTTT; CDR3: CASNMGQATEAFF
size: -; length: 12; V: TRBV30; D: -; J: TRBJ1-2; DNA: TGTGCCTGGAGTTCAGGGAACTATGGCTACACCTTC; CDR3: CAWSSGNYGYTF
size: once; length: 13; V: TRBV7-2; D: -; J: TRBJ2-7; DNA: TGTGCCAGCAGCAAGCAGGGAGGTTACGAGCAGTACTTC; CDR3: CASSKQGGYEQYF
size: -; length: 15; V: TRBV18; D: TRBD1; J: TRBJ1-2; DNA: TGTGCCAGCTCAGCACAACTACAGGGGACAGATGGCTACACCTTC; CDR3: CASSAQLQGTDGYTF
size: -; length: 13; V: TRBV2; D: TRBD1; J: TRBJ1-5; DNA: TGTGCCAGCCATACAGGGGGCGGACAGCCCCAGCATTTT; CDR3: CASHTGGGQPQHF
size: once; length: 14; V: TRBV2; D: -; J: TRBJ2-2; DNA: TGTGCCAGCTACAGGGCCCGGGACACCGGGGAGCTGTTTTTT; CDR3: CASYRARDTGELFF
size: -; length: 14; V: TRBV9; D: -; J: TRBJ2-3; DNA: TGTGCCAGCAGCGTAGCCGACTACACAGATACGCAGTATTTT; CDR3: CASSVADYTDTQYF
size: -; length: 16; V: TRBV5-1; D: TRBD2; J: TRBJ2-3; DNA: TGCGCCAGCAGCTTGGGCACTGGCGGGAGTGCGGATACGCAGTATTTT; CDR3: CASSLGTGGSADTQYF
size: -; length: 15; V: TRBV6-5; D: -; J: TRBJ1-6; DNA: TGTGCCAGCTGCCAGGATAGCTCCTATAATTCACCCCTCCACTTT; CDR3: CASCQDSSYNSPLHF
size: -; length: 16; V: TRBV18; D: TRBD1; J: TRBJ1-3; DNA: TGTGCCAGCTCACCCCTCAGGACAGGGGGTCGAAACACCATATATTTT; CDR3: CASSPLRTGGRNTIYF
size: -; length: 16; V: TRBV7-6; D: TRBD2; J: TRBJ2-1; DNA: TGTGCCAGCAGCTCCCGAGGCGGGAGGGCCGACAATGAGCAGTTCTTC; CDR3: CASSSRGGRADNEQFF
size: -; length: 19; V: TRBV23-1; D: TRBD1; J: TRBJ1-4; DNA: TGCGCCAGCAGTCAATCGAAATTGGACAGGGGGCTGTCTAATGAAAAACTGTTTTTT; CDR3: CASSQSKLDRGLSNEKLFF
size: -; length: 15; V: TRBV6-5; D: TRBD2; J: TRBJ2-3; DNA: TGTGCCAGCAGCCCACTAGCGAGTAGCACAGATACGCAGTATTTT; CDR3: CASSPLASSTDTQYF
size: -; length: 16; V: TRBV2; D: -; J: TRBJ1-4; DNA: TGTGCCAGCAGTCTTTCCTCGGGGAGGGCTAATGAAAAACTGTTTTTT; CDR3: CASSLSSGRANEKLFF
size: -; length: 14; V: TRBV28; D: -; J: TRBJ1-2; DNA: TGTGCCAGCAGTTCCCCACTGGGACTATATGGCTACACCTTC; CDR3: CASSSPLGLYGYTF
size: -; length: 15; V: TRBV11-2; D: -; J: TRBJ1-1; DNA: TGTGCCAGCAGGTCATCAGGGGCCTCGGGTACTGAAGCTTTCTTT; CDR3: CASRSSGASGTEAFF
size: -; length: 14; V: TRBV6-5; D: TRBD1; J: TRBJ2-1; DNA: TGTGCCAGCAGTCCCGACAGGGGGCGGAATGAGCAGTTCTTC; CDR3: CASSPDRGRNEQFF
size: -; length: 16; V: TRBV3-1/TRBV3-2; D: TRBD2; J: TRBJ2-7; DNA: TGTGCCAGCAGCCAAGGTTTCCCCAGCGGGGGCTACGAGCAGTACTTC; CDR3: CASSQGFPSGGYEQYF
size: -; length: 13; V: TRBV30; D: -; J: TRBJ1-1; DNA: TGTGCCTGGAGTTCGGGGGTGAACACTGAAGCTTTCTTT; CDR3: CAWSSGVNTEAFF
size: -; length: 15; V: TRBV30; D: -; J: TRBJ2-3; DNA: TGTGCCTGGAGTGGCGGCAGGGGCCCCACAGATACGCAGTATTTT; CDR3: CAWSGGRGPTDTQYF
size: -; length: 15; V: TRBV5-4; D: TRBD2; J: TRBJ2-3; DNA: TGTGCCAGCAGTACTAGCGGGGGGAATGTAGATACGCAGTATTTT; CDR3: CASSTSGGNVDTQYF
size: -; length: 19; V: TRBV3-1/TRBV3-2; D: -; J: TRBJ1-3; DNA: TGTGCCAGCAGCCAAATAACAGGTCTAAGCGGGAACTCTGGAAACACCATATATTTT; CDR3: CASSQITGLSGNSGNTIYF
size: -; length: 15; V: TRBV3-1/TRBV3-2; D: TRBD1; J: TRBJ2-7; DNA: TGTGCCAGCAGCCAAGAGGGACAGCTAACCTACGAGCAGTACTTC; CDR3: CASSQEGQLTYEQYF
size: -; length: 14; V: TRBV4-1; D: -; J: TRBJ1-2; DNA: TGCGCCAGCAGCCCAATTAACTCTAACTATGGCTACACCTTC; CDR3: CASSPINSNYGYTF
size: -; length: 16; V: TRBV19; D: TRBD2; J: TRBJ2-1; DNA: TGTGCCAGTAGTGTCACCGGGACTAGTACTTACAATGAGCAGTTCTTC; CDR3: CASSVTGTSTYNEQFF
size: -; length: 11; V: TRBV6-5; D: -; J: TRBJ2-7; DNA: TGTGCCAGCAATCGACTCTACGAGCAGTACTTC; CDR3: CASNRLYEQYF
size: -; length: 14; V: TRBV19; D: TRBD2; J: TRBJ2-2; DNA: TGTGCCAGTGACAAGCGGGAGCGGGTCGGGGAGCTGTTTTTT; CDR3: CASDKRERVGELFF
size: -; length: 17; V: TRBV29-1; D: TRBD2; J: TRBJ2-3; DNA: TGCAGCGTTGCCGGCCTAGCGGGAGGGCGGAGCACAGATACGCAGTATTTT; CDR3: CSVAGLAGGRSTDTQYF
size: -; length: 15; V: TRBV28; D: TRBD1; J: TRBJ2-2; DNA: TGTGCCAGCAGTGGGGGGACAGGGGTTTTGGGGGAGCTGTTTTTT; CDR3: CASSGGTGVLGELFF
size: -; length: 16; V: TRBV7-9; D: -; J: TRBJ1-3; DNA: TGTGCCAGCAGCCCCAGACAGGCCTCCTCTGGAAACACCATATATTTT; CDR3: CASSPRQASSGNTIYF
size: -; length: 15; V: TRBV27; D: TRBD2; J: TRBJ2-3; DNA: TGTGCCAGCAGTTTCGCTAGCGGGGCAGGAGATACGCAGTATTTT; CDR3: CASSFASGAGDTQYF
size: -; length: 14; V: TRBV25-1; D: -; J: TRBJ2-5; DNA: TGTGCCAGCAGCCGGGACTCGTACCAAGAGACCCAGTACTTC; CDR3: CASSRDSYQETQYF
size: -; length: 13; V: TRBV28; D: -; J: TRBJ2-7; DNA: TGTGCCAGCAGTCCCCCCCCGTCCTACGAGCAGTACTTC; CDR3: CASSPPPSYEQYF
size: -; length: 13; V: TRBV19; D: -; J: TRBJ1-6; DNA: TGTGCCAGTAGTAGGCCGATGAATTCACCCCTCCACTTT; CDR3: CASSRPMNSPLHF
size: -; length: 15; V: TRBV14; D: -; J: TRBJ2-2; DNA: TGTGCCAGCAGCCAAGATATGACTATCACCGGGGAGCTGTTTTTT; CDR3: CASSQDMTITGELFF
size: few; length: 15; V: TRBV24-1; D: TRBD1; J: TRBJ2-7; DNA: TGTGCCACCAGTAAAGCCGGGACAGGGCCCTACGAGCAGTACTTC; CDR3: CATSKAGTGPYEQYF
size: -; length: 15; V: TRBV6-5; D: -; J: TRBJ1-2; DNA: TGTGCCAGCAGAGCCTACCGAACAGGGAACTATGGCTACACCTTC; CDR3: CASRAYRTGNYGYTF
size: few; length: 16; V: TRBV28; D: -; J: TRBJ2-6; DNA: TGTGCCAGCAGTCCACTCTCAAACTCTGGGGCCAACGTCCTGACTTTC; CDR3: CASSPLSNSGANVLTF
size: few; length: 15; V: TRBV30; D: TRBD1; J: TRBJ1-1; DNA: TGTGCCTGGTCTTCCGGGACAGGGTACAGCACTGAAGCTTTCTTT; CDR3: CAWSSGTGYSTEAFF
size: -; length: 13; V: TRBV19; D: -; J: TRBJ1-4; DNA: TGTGCCAGTCTGCGGGCCCCTGGTGAAAAACTGTTTTTT; CDR3: CASLRAPGEKLFF
size: -; length: 14; V: TRBV9; D: TRBD1; J: TRBJ1-2; DNA: TGTGCCAGCAGCGAAGGGACAGGGGGCTATGGCTACACCTTC; CDR3: CASSEGTGGYGYTF
size: -; length: 16; V: TRBV5-8; D: -; J: TRBJ1-4; DNA: TGTGCCAGCAGCGTGACCGGGACAACCCCTAATGAAAAACTGTTTTTT; CDR3: CASSVTGTTPNEKLFF
size: -; length: 15; V: TRBV5-5; D: -; J: TRBJ1-5; DNA: TGTGCCAGCAGCTTGGAGCAAGGGGCCGGGCAGCCCCAGCATTTT; CDR3: CASSLEQGAGQPQHF
size: -; length: 14; V: TRBV29-1; D: -; J: TRBJ1-2; DNA: TGCAGCGGCCTAGCGCCGGGGTCCTTCTATGGCTACACCTTC; CDR3: CSGLAPGSFYGYTF
size: -; length: 14; V: TRBV19; D: -; J: TRBJ1-1; DNA: TGTGCCAGTAGTACAAACCCCAGGGGAGCTGAAGCTTTCTTT; CDR3: CASSTNPRGAEAFF
size: many; length: 15; V: TRBV6-1; D: TRBD1; J: TRBJ1-1; DNA: TGTGCCAGCAGTGAACCGGACAGGGCGAGCACTGAAGCTTTCTTT; CDR3: CASSEPDRASTEAFF
size: -; length: 17; V: TRBV12-5; D: TRBD1; J: TRBJ1-3; DNA: TGTGCTAGTGGTTTGGTCCCCCGGGACAGGACTGGAAACACCATATATTTT; CDR3: CASGLVPRDRTGNTIYF
size: -; length: 15; V: TRBV14; D: TRBD1; J: TRBJ1-1; DNA: TGTGCCAGCAGCCAACAGACAGGGAGGAACACTGAAGCTTTCTTT; CDR3: CASSQQTGRNTEAFF
size: -; length: 14; V: TRBV6-5; D: -; J: TRBJ1-3; DNA: TGTGCCAGCAGGTATTGGCCTTCTGGAAACACCATATATTTT; CDR3: CASRYWPSGNTIYF